This T cell receptor (beta chain) was sequenced in a study of cytomegalovirus exposure and HLA in healthy donors. As for the study in general: Caucasian-associated ancestry cluster membership applied to under 85% of approximately 400 genotyped donors.

Germline CDR1 and CDR2: SNHLY and FYNNEI. The length of the CDR3 is 15 residues. J lost 0 bases, V lost 6 bases, and 2 bases had no gene match. In the case of this clone: The antigen is not known.

Study-wide points: For cytomegalovirus status, the classifier reportedly gave diagnoses with high specificity and sensitivity. Data from an earlier analysis indicated that most TCR beta V segments were productive either about 87% or about 30% of the time.

Both 60 Vbeta primers and 13 Jbeta primers went into the PCR. The data were produced by immunoSEQ multiplex PCR, yet TCRdb's version contains in-frame clones alone and is incomplete. The data show some 190,000 clones, more than 70% seen once. The TCR originated in a girl aged 5-17 years in good health and CMV-seropositive. Sequenced input: PBMCs. The chain combines TRBV2 with TRBJ2-2; 9 bases map to TRBD2. In DNA, the CDR3 is TGTGCCAGCAGGGGGACTAGCACGAACACCGGGGAGCTGTTTTTT. This codes for CASRGTSTNTGELFF.